These 27 T cell receptor beta chains originate from one sample sequenced in a study of sequential checkpoint blockade in melanoma. Treatment reported: randomized to nivolumab then ipilimumab (arm A) or the reverse (arm B). This table comes from immunoSEQ multiplex PCR, and its TCRdb copy is limited to in-frame clones, with some not included. The sample holds 20,000 to 25,000 clones, 55% to 70% seen once. Source: CD8+ T cells sorted from blood (inferred from file names), taken from a patient given nivolumab and ipilimumab in sequence. Every receptor here comes from a human donor with melanoma.

The chain uses TRBV7-2 and TRBJ2-3, with D uncertain. Germline V CDR1 and CDR2: SGHTA, FQGNSA. V gave up 5 bases and J gave up 6 bases, with 18 bases separating them. The CDR3 runs 15 residues. CDR3 DNA sequence: TGTGCCAGCAGCCCAGATCTCCACCCTGCTGATACGCAGTATTTT. This translates into CASSPDLHPADTQYF. Full variable domain (missing parts from reference TRBV7-2 and TRBJ2-3): GAGVSQSPSNKVTEKGKDVELRCDPISGHTALYWYRQSLGQGLEFLIYFQGNSAPDKSGLPSDRFSAERTGGSVSTLTIQRTQQEDSAVYLCASSPDLHPADTQYFGPGTRLTVL.

This clone was counted a few times. The V call is TRBV2, the J call TRBJ2-3, with D possibly TRBD2 on 6 matching bases. The CDR3 runs 15 residues. The V gene's germline CDR1 is SNHLY and CDR2 FYNNEI. V gave up 3 bases and J gave up 2 bases, with 12 bases separating them. The CDR3 DNA reads as TGTGCCAGCAGTGAGAGTAGCGGTATCACAGATACGCAGTATTTT. It codes for CASSESSGITDTQYF. Variable domain in full (rest from reference TRBV2 and TRBJ2-3): EPEVTQTPSHQVTQMGQEVILRCVPISNHLYFYWYRQILGQKVEFLVSFYNNEISEKSEIFDDQFSVERPDGSNFTLKIRSTKLEDSAMYFCASSESSGITDTQYFGPGTRLTVL.

CDR3 nucleotides: TGCGCCAGCAGCCAAGGAATAGCCTCACCCCTCCACTTT. Protein sequence: CASSQGIASPLHF. The J gene is TRBJ1-6, the V gene TRBV4-3; no definite D call. CDR3 length: 13 amino acids. The V and J ends lost 1 base and 10 bases respectively, with 8 bases between them. Per germline, CDR1 LGHNA and CDR2 YSLEER.

The chain recombines TRBV4-2 with TRBJ1-1; 7 positions match TRBD1. V lost 3 bases and J lost 3; bases outside the gene matches: 1. The CDR3 totals 13 residues. The germline V gene encodes CDR1 LGHNA and CDR2 YNFKEQ. The CDR3 region has the DNA TGTGCCAGCAGCCACGGACAGGACACTGAAGCTTTCTTT. It encodes CASSHGQDTEAFF.

This clone was observed a single time. The V and J genes are TRBV10-2 and TRBJ2-5; possibly TRBD1 for D (5 bases). Germline assignment: CDR1 WSHSY and CDR2 SAAADI. The V end was cut by 3 bases, the J end by 5 bases, with 10 bases between. The CDR3 totals 13 residues. The CDR3 DNA reads as TGCGCCAGCAGTGACACAGGTTTGGAGACCCAGTACTTC. Translated: CASSDTGLETQYF.

This chain uses TRBV7-9 with TRBJ2-7; TRBD2 is a possible D gene (6 bases). Germline-derived CDR1 and CDR2 are SEHNR and FQNEAQ (reference sequence). V was trimmed by 3 bases and J by 1 base, leaving 16 bases between them. The CDR3 runs 16 residues. CDR3 region: CASSFSWGRESYEQYV. CDR3 nucleotides: TGTGCCAGCAGCTTTAGTTGGGGTCGGGAGTCCTACGAGCAGTACGTC.

The V call is TRBV7-2, the J call TRBJ1-1; D is unresolved. Deletions cut 5 bases from V and 12 bases from J, with 16 bases between. The germline gives CDR1 SGHTA, CDR2 FQGNSA. CDR3 length equals 12 residues. The CDR3 DNA is TGTGCCAGCAGCGTTACCCCGGGAGGTCCTTTCTTT. Its protein is CASSVTPGGPFF.

The sample holds one count of this clone. The rearrangement links TRBV4-3 to TRBJ1-2, with a tentative D call TRBD1 (5 bases). Trimming removed 4 bases from V and 3 bases from J, with 15 bases in between. The length of the CDR3 is 15 residues. Germline assignment: CDR1 LGHNA and CDR2 YSLEER. CDR3 DNA: TGCGCCAGCAGCCCGACCCTAGACAGTTACTATGGCTACACCTTC. This codes for CASSPTLDSYYGYTF.

V is TRBV19 and J is TRBJ2-5; 9 positions match TRBD1. J lost 5 bases, V lost 3 bases, and 7 bases had no gene match. The CDR3 consists of 15 residues. Germline CDR1 LNHDA, CDR2 SQIVND (reference sequence). The CDR3 DNA follows: TGTGCCAGTAGTATTAGGGACAGGGTCGGTGAGACCCAGTACTTC. It specifies CASSIRDRVGETQYF.

This rearrangement joins TRBV19 to TRBJ1-5, with no clear D. This CDR3 is built from 13 residues. CDR1 and CDR2 from the germline V gene are LNHDA and SQIVND (reference sequence). V lost 5 bases and J lost 5, with 10 bases in between. The CDR3 coding sequence is TGTGCCAGTAGTGTGGCAAGTTATCAGCCCCAGCATTTT. Protein: CASSVASYQPQHF.

The V call is TRBV5-8, the J call TRBJ2-7; 7 nucleotides agree with TRBD1. This CDR3 comprises 14 residues. CDR1 is SGHTS and CDR2 is YDEGEE in the germline V gene. Trimming took 2 bases from V and 4 from J; bases not matched to a gene: 6. The CDR3 protein is CASSLRQGRYEQYF. In DNA form, the CDR3 reads TGTGCCAGCAGCTTAAGACAGGGCAGGTACGAGCAGTACTTC.

The chain uses TRBV6-5 and TRBJ1-1, with D unclear. Trimming removed 7 bases from V and 6 bases from J, with 9 bases in between. The CDR3 is 11 amino acids. Germline V gives CDR1 MNHEY, CDR2 SVGAGI. Here the CDR3 DNA reads TGTGCCAGCACGATGGGCGCTGAAGCTTTCTTT. Its translation: CASTMGAEAFF.

This clone is a singleton in its sample. The chain carries TRBV29-1 and TRBJ2-1, with 8 bases identical to TRBD2. The CDR3 covers 13 residues. Germline CDR1 and CDR2: SQVTM and ANQGSEA. Trimming took 3 bases from V and 2 from J; bases not matched to a gene: 0. In DNA form, the CDR3 reads TGCAGCGTTGAGCGGGGGGCCTACAATGAGCAGTTCTTC. It translates to CSVERGAYNEQFF.

The genes are TRBV5-6 and TRBJ2-7; 8 nucleotides match TRBD1. J lost 4 bases, V lost 3 bases, and 9 bases had no gene match. The germline V gene encodes CDR1 SGHDT and CDR2 YYEEEE. CDR3 length: 15 residues. CDR3 sequence (DNA): TGTGCCAGCAGCTCGACGATCAGGGGGCATTACGAGCAGTACGTC. Protein product: CASSSTIRGHYEQYV.

This rearrangement joins TRBV7-9 to TRBJ2-1, with unresolved D. Germline V gene lookup returns CDR1 SEHNR and CDR2 FQNEAQ (reference sequence). The CDR3 loop spans 14 amino acids. With 4 bases removed from V and 5 bases from J, the gap between germline ends came to 12 bases. CDR3 residues: CASSSPRVNNEQFF. In DNA form, the CDR3 reads TGTGCCAGCAGCTCCCCCCGGGTGAACAATGAGCAGTTCTTC. The full variable domain, rest sourced from reference TRBV7-9 and TRBJ2-1, is DTGVSQNPRHKITKRGQNVTFRCDPISEHNRLYWYRQTLGQGPEFLTYFQNEAQLEKSRLLSDRFSAERPKGSFSTLEIQRTEQGDSAMYLCASSSPRVNNEQFFGPGTRLTVL.

The chain couples TRBV5-1 to TRBJ2-3; D remains unclear. CDR1 is SGHRS and CDR2 is YFSETQ in the germline V gene. The CDR3 has 15 residues. V was trimmed by 0 bases and J by 0 bases, leaving 8 bases between them. The CDR3, as DNA: TGCGCCAGCAGCTTGGGCAGTCCTAGCACAGATACGCAGTATTTT. Residues: CASSLGSPSTDTQYF.

The J gene is TRBJ2-1, the V gene TRBV6-1; 9 positions match TRBD2. Trimming at V came to 1 base and at J to 6 bases, leaving 4 bases not matched to a gene. The CDR3 spans 15 residues. The germline gives CDR1 MNHNS, CDR2 SASEGT. The CDR3 DNA reads TGTGCCAGCAGTGAAGTAGGCGGGGGGGCCAATGAGCAGTTCTTC. This encodes CASSEVGGGANEQFF.

The V gene is TRBV28, the J gene TRBJ1-3, with 8 nucleotides matching TRBD1. V lost 6 bases, J lost 0 bases, and 4 bases stayed unmatched. Germline CDR1 MDHEN, CDR2 SYDVKM. CDR3 size: 15 residues. CDR3 loop: CASSWDRSSGNTIYF. The CDR3, as DNA: TGTGCCAGCAGCTGGGACAGGTCCTCTGGAAACACCATATATTTT.

This chain links TRBV4-1 with TRBJ2-2, with a weak D call TRBD1 (5 bases). Germline CDR1 reads MGHRA; CDR2 reads YSYEKL. This CDR3 contains 17 residues. Trimming removed 0 bases at V and 3 bases at J, with 14 bases between. The CDR3, as DNA: TGCGCCAGCAGCCAAGAAGGGGCAGGGCTCGACACCGGGGAGCTGTTTTTT. This translates into CASSQEGAGLDTGELFF.

Notes on this clone: This same CDR3 is encoded by further DNA sequences in the sample. The chain recombines TRBV9 with TRBJ2-2; D gene ambiguous. From germline, CDR1 is SGDLS and CDR2 YYNGEE. The CDR3 is 15 residues long. V was trimmed by 2 bases and J by 1 base, leaving 9 bases between them. The CDR3 sequence: CASSVGGVNTGELFF. CDR3 nucleotide sequence: TGTGCCAGCAGCGTTGGCGGTGTGAACACCGGGGAGCTGTTTTTT.

This clone was seen only a few times. The chain combines TRBV6-5 with TRBJ2-6; perhaps TRBD2 as D (5 bases). Germline V CDR1 and CDR2: MNHEY, SVGAGI. This CDR3 is 15 amino acids long. Trimming removed 2 bases at V and 6 bases at J, with 11 bases between. The CDR3 protein is CASSYTAGEANVLTF. For the CDR3, the DNA is TGTGCCAGCAGTTACACCGCGGGTGAGGCCAACGTCCTGACTTTC.

The gene calls are TRBV6-5 and TRBJ2-3; TRBD1 matches at 8 bases. This CDR3 has 15 residues. Unmatched junction bases numbered 7, after V lost 8 bases and J lost 0 bases. Looked up from germline, CDR1 is MNHEY and CDR2 is SVGAGI. CDR3 coding DNA: TGTGCCAGCCGGGGAAACAGGGGGAGCACAGATACGCAGTATTTT. It codes for CASRGNRGSTDTQYF.

J is TRBJ1-1 and V is TRBV7-9; the match to TRBD1 covers 10 bases. Germline CDR1 and CDR2: SEHNR and FQNEAQ (reference sequence). V lost 3 bases to trimming and J lost 8 bases; unmatched junction nucleotides: 6. This CDR3 is 14 amino acids long. The CDR3 DNA sequence: TGTGCCAGCAGCTTGGGACAGGGGTTGAAGGAAGCTTTCTTT. Translation: CASSLGQGLKEAFF.

The chain combines TRBV6-6 with TRBJ2-7, with D tentatively TRBD1 (6 bases). This CDR3 contains 12 residues. Trimming took off 5 bases at V and 8 bases at J, with 13 bases between the two ends. Germline assignment: CDR1 MNHNY and CDR2 SVGAGI (reference sequence). The chain's CDR3 is CASSKGGLQQYV. CDR3 nucleotides: TGTGCCAGCAGTAAAGGGGGATTACAGCAGTACGTC.

The chain joins TRBV28 to TRBJ2-1; D possibly corresponds to TRBD1 (6 bases). Trimming left V 8 bases short and J 6 bases short, with 11 bases between. Germline-derived CDR1 and CDR2 are MDHEN and SYDVKM. The CDR3 spans 12 residues. CDR3 bases: TGTGCCAGCGCGGTCAGGGGCAATGAGCAGTTCTTC. This translates into CASAVRGNEQFF. The whole variable domain, remainder taken from reference TRBV28 and TRBJ2-1, is DVKVTQSSRYLVKRTGEKVFLECVQDMDHENMFWYRQDPGLGLRLIYFSYDVKMKEKGDIPEGYSVSREKKERFSLILESASTNQTSMYLCASAVRGNEQFFGPGTRLTVL.

The rearrangement links TRBV9 to TRBJ1-3, with 9 bases matching TRBD1. The length of the CDR3 is 15 residues. The germline gives CDR1 SGDLS, CDR2 YYNGEE. V dropped 0 bases and J dropped 6; count of bases not matched to a gene: 4. CDR3 in DNA: TGTGCCAGCAGCGTAGATACAGGGGGCTCAAACACCATATATTTT. Its protein product is CASSVDTGGSNTIYF.

This chain links TRBV5-3 with TRBJ2-6; TRBD1 matches at 7 bases. TRBV5-3 falls under the ORF class, with uncertain function. The V and J ends lost 8 bases and 0 bases, in that order; junction bases with no gene match: 11. The CDR3 is 17 residues long. CDR3 sequence (DNA): TGTGCCAGCGGAATCGGGACAGCCAACTCTGGGGCCAACGTCCTGACTTTC. Translated, it gives CASGIGTANSGANVLTF.